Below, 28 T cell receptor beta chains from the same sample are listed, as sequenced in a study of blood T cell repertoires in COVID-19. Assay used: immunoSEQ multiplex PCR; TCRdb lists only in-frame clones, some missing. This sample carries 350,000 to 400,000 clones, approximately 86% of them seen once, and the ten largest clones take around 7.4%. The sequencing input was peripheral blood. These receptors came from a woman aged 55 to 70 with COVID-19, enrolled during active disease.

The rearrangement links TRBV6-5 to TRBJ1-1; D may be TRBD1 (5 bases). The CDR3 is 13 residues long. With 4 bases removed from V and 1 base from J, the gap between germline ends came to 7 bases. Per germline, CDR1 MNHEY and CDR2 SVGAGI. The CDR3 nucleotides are TGTGCCAGCAGTTTGGACACGAACACTGAAGCTTTCTTT. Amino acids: CASSLDTNTEAFF.

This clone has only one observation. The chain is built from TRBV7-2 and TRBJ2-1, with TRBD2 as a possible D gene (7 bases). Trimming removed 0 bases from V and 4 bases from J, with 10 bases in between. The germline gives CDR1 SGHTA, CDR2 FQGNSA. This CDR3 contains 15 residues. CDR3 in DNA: TGTGCCAGCAGCTTAGCGGGGGGGCTTTACAATGAGCAGTTCTTC. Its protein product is CASSLAGGLYNEQFF. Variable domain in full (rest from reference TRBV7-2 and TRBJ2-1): GAGVSQSPSNKVTEKGKDVELRCDPISGHTALYWYRQSLGQGLEFLIYFQGNSAPDKSGLPSDRFSAERTGGSVSTLTIQRTQQEDSAVYLCASSLAGGLYNEQFFGPGTRLTVL.

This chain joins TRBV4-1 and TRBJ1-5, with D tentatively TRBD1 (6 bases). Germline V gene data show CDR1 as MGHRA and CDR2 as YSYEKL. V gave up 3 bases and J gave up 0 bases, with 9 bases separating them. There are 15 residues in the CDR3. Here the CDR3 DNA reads TGCGCCAGCAGCCAGGGGACAATTAGCAATCAGCCCCAGCATTTT. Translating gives CASSQGTISNQPQHF.

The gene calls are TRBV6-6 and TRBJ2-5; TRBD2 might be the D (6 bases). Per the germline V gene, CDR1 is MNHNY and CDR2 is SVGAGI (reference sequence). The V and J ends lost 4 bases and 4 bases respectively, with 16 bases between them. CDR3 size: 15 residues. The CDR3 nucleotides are TGTGCCAGCAGTTCCCTAGGGGACTCTTCAGAGACCCAGTACTTC. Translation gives CASSSLGDSSETQYF.

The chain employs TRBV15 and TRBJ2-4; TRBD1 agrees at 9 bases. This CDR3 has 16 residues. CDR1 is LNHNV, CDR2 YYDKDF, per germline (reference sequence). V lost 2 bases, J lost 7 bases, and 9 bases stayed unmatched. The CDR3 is CATSRITGGVGNIQYF. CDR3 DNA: TGTGCCACCAGCAGAATTACAGGGGGCGTTGGTAACATTCAGTACTTC.

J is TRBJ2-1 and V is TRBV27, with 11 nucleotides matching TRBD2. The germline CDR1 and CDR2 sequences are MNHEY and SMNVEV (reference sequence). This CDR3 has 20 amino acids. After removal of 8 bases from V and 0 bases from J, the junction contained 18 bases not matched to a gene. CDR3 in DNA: TGTGCCAGCTTGCCGACTGGTTCTAGCGGGGGGATTAGCTCCTACAATGAGCAGTTCTTC. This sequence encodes CASLPTGSSGGISSYNEQFF.

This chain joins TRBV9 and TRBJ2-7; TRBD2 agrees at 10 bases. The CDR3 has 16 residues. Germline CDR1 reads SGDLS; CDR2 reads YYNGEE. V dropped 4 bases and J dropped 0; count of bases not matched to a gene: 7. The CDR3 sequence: CASSPPTSGPSYEQYF. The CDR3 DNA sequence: TGTGCCAGCAGCCCCCCGACTAGCGGGCCCTCCTACGAGCAGTACTTC. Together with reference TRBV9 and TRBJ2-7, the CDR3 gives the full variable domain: DSGVTQTPKHLITATGQRVTLRCSPRSGDLSVYWYQQSLDQGLQFLIQYYNGEERAKGNILERFSAQQFPDLHSELNLSSLELGDSALYFCASSPPTSGPSYEQYFGPGTRLTVT.

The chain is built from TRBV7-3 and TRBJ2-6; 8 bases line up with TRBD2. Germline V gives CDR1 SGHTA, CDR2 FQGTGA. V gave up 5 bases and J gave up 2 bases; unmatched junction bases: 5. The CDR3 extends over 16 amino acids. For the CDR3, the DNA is TGTGCCAGCAGCCCTACAGCGGGGGCTGGGGCCAACGTCCTGACTTTC. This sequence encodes CASSPTAGAGANVLTF.

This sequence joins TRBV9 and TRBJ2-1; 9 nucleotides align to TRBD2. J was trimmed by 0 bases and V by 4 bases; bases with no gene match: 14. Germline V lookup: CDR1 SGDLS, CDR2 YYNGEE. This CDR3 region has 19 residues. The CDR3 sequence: CASSPGLASSSSSYNEQFF. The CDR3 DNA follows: TGTGCCAGCAGCCCCGGACTAGCGTCTAGCTCCAGCTCCTACAATGAGCAGTTCTTC.

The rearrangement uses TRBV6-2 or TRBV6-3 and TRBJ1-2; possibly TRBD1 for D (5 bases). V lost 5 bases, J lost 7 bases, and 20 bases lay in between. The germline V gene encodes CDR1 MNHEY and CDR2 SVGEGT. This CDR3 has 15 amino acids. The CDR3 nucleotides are TGTGCCAGCAGTGCCCAGGGACTCCAACTACTTGGCTACACCTTC. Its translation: CASSAQGLQLLGYTF.

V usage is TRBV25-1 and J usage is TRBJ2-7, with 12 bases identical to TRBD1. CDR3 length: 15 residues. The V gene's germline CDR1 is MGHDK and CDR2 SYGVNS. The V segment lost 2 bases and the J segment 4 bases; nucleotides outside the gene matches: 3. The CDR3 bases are TGTGCCAGCAGTGAAGCGGGACAGGGGGCTTACGAGCAGTACTTC. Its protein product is CASSEAGQGAYEQYF.

CDR3 bases: TGTGCCAGCAGCACACGCCCGACAGGGGGCGCGGCAGATACGCAGTATTTT. It specifies CASSTRPTGGAADTQYF. The chain carries TRBV9 and TRBJ2-3; 10 positions match TRBD1. Germline V gene sequence: CDR1 SGDLS, CDR2 YYNGEE. This CDR3 region has 17 residues. The V and J ends lost 4 bases and 4 bases, in that order; junction bases with no gene match: 12.

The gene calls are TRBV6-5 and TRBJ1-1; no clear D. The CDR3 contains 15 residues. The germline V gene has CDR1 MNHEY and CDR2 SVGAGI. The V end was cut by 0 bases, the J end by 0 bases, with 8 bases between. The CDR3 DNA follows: TGTGCCAGCAGTTACTCGAGTCTGATGAACACTGAAGCTTTCTTT. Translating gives CASSYSSLMNTEAFF.

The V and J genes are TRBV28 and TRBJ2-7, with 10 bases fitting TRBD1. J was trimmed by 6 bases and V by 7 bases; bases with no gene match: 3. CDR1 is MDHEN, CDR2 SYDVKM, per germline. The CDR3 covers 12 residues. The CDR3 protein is CASTGDRGEQYF. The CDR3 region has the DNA TGTGCCAGCACCGGGGACAGGGGCGAGCAGTACTTC.

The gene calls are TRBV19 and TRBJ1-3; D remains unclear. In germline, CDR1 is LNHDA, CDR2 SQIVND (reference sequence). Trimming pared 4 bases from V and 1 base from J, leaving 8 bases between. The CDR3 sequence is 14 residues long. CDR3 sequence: CASSNIRSGNTIYF. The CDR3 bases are TGTGCCAGTAGTAATATCAGGTCTGGAAACACCATATATTTT.

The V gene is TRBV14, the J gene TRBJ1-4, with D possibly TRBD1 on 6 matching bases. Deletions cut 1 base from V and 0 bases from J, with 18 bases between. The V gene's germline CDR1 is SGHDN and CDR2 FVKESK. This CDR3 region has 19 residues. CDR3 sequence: CASSQAWGHEGATNEKLFF. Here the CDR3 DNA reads TGTGCCAGCAGCCAAGCGTGGGGGCATGAAGGAGCAACTAATGAAAAACTGTTTTTT.

The chain's CDR3 is CASSHRGTGGSGEAFF. As DNA, the CDR3 is TGTGCCAGCAGTCACAGGGGGACAGGGGGCTCGGGTGAAGCTTTCTTT. The J gene is TRBJ1-1, the V gene TRBV11-2, with TRBD1 matching 12 bases. The ends lost 6 bases at V and 7 bases at J; junction bases unmatched: 12. The CDR3 sequence is 16 residues long. Germline V lookup: CDR1 SGHAT, CDR2 FQNNGV.

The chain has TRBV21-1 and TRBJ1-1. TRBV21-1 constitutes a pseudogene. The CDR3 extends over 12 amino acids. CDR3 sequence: CASSPGGTEAFF. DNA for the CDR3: TGTGCCAGCAGCCCCGGGGGGACTGAAGCTTTCTTT.

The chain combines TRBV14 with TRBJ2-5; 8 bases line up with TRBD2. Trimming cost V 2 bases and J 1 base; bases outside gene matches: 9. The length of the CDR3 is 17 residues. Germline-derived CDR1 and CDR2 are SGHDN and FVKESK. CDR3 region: CASSQLFSGATQETQYF. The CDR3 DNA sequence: TGTGCCAGCAGCCAACTTTTTAGCGGGGCTACCCAAGAGACCCAGTACTTC. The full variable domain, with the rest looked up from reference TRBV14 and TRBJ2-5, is EAGVTQFPSHSVIEKGQTVTLRCDPISGHDNLYWYRRVMGKEIKFLLHFVKESKQDESGMPNNRFLAERTGGTYSTLKVQPAELEDSGVYFCASSQLFSGATQETQYFGPGTRLLVL.

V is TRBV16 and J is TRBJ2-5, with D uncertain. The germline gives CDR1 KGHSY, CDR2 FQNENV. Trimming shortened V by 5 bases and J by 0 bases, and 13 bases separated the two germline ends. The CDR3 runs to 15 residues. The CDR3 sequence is CASSDNDKYQETQYF. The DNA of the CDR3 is TGTGCCAGCAGCGATAATGACAAGTACCAAGAGACCCAGTACTTC.

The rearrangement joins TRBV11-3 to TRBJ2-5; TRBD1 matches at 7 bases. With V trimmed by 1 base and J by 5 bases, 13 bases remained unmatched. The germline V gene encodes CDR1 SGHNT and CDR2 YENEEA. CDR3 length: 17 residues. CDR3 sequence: CASSLGASTGKGETQYF. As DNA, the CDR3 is TGTGCCAGCAGCTTAGGGGCCTCGACAGGGAAGGGCGAGACCCAGTACTTC. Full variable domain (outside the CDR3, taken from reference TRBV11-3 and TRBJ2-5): EAGVVQSPRYKIIEKKQPVAFWCNPISGHNTLYWYLQNLGQGPELLIRYENEEAVDDSQLPKDRFSAERLKGVDSTLKIQPAELGDSAVYLCASSLGASTGKGETQYFGPGTRLLVL.

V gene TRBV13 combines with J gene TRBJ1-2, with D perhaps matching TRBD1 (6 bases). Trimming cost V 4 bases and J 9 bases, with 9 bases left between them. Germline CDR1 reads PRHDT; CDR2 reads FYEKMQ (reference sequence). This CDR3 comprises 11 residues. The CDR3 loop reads CASSYRDRYTF. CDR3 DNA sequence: TGTGCCAGCAGCTACAGGGATCGCTACACCTTC.

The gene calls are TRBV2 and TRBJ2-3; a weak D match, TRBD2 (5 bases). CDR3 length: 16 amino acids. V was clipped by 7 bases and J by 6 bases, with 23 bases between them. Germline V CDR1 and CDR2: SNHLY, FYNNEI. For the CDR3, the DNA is TGTGCCAGCACCAAACTTGGGAGACCTCCCGGGGATACGCAGTATTTT. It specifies CASTKLGRPPGDTQYF.

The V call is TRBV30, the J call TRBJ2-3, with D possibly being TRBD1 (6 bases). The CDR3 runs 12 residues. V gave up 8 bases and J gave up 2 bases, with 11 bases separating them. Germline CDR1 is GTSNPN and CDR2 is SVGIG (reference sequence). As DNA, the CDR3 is TGTGCCGCTGCAGGGGCCACAGATACGCAGTATTTT. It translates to CAAAGATDTQYF. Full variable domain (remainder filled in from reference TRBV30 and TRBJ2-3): SQTIHQWPATLVQPVGSPLSLECTVEGTSNPNLYWYRQAAGRGLQLLFYSVGIGQISSEVPQNLSASRPQDRQFILSSKKLLLSDSGFYLCAAAGATDTQYFGPGTRLTVL.

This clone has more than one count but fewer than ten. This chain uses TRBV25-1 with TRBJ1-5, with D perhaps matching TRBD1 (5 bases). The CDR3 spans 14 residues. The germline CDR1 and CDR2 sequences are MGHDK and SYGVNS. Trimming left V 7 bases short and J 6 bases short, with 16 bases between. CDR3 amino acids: CASIRTGPGQPQHF. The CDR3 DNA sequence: TGTGCCAGCATTAGAACAGGACCTGGTCAGCCCCAGCATTTT.

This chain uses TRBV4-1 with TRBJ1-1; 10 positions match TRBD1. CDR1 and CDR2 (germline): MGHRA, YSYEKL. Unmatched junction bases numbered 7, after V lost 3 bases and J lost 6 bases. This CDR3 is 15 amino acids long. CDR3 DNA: TGCGCCAGCAGCCACCGGACAGGGGGTGTTCCTGAAGCTTTCTTT. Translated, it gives CASSHRTGGVPEAFF.

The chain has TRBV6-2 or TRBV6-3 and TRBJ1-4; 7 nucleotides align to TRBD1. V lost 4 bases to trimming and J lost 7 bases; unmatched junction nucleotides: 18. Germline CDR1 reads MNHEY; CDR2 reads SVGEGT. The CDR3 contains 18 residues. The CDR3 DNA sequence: TGTGCCAGCAGTTGGACCGTTACAGGGGCGGCCATACCTGAAAAACTGTTTTTT. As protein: CASSWTVTGAAIPEKLFF.

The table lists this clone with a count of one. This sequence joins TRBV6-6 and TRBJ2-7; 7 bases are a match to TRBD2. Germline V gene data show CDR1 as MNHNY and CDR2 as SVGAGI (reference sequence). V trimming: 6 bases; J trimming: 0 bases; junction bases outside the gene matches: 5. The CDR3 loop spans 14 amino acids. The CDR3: CASRFGGSSYEQYF. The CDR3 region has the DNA TGTGCCAGCAGATTCGGGGGGTCCTCCTACGAGCAGTACTTC.